The next 10 T cell receptor beta chains were all read from a single sample in a study of T-cell memory formation after mild COVID-19. MiXCR, applied by TCRdb to the 5' RACE reads, yields one record per CDR3 protein. The table lists over 300,000 distinct CDR3 sequences, roughly 19% of them singletons. The source material was PBMCs or a T cell subset sorted from them (not recorded which). The receptors here all came from a man younger than 35 who had mild COVID-19 (a few samples of this study predate the infection). Cell type and time point are not known.

The chain employs TRBV11-2 and TRBJ1-2; a possible D gene is TRBD1 (6 bases). Germline V lookup: CDR1 SGHAT, CDR2 FQNNGV. The CDR3 consists of 14 residues. Between the trimmed V and J ends, which lost 1 base and 4 bases, there was a span of 10 bases. CDR3 residues: CASSLGPTGYGYTF. The DNA of the CDR3 is TGTGCCAGCAGCTTAGGCCCGACAGGCTATGGCTACACCTTC.

The gene calls are TRBV7-2 and TRBJ2-3, with D unclear. Trimming took off 4 bases at V and 10 bases at J, with 18 bases between the two ends. The CDR3 consists of 14 residues. CDR1 and CDR2 (germline): SGHTA, FQGNSA. CDR3: CASSYPGSFDAQYF. The CDR3 DNA reads TGTGCCAGCAGCTACCCCGGGTCCTTCGACGCGCAGTATTTT. Filled out from reference TRBV7-2 and TRBJ2-3, the complete variable domain reads GAGVSQSPSNKVTEKGKDVELRCDPISGHTALYWYRQSLGQGLEFLIYFQGNSAPDKSGLPSDRFSAERTGGSVSTLTIQRTQQEDSAVYLCASSYPGSFDAQYFGPGTRLTVL.

This clonotype was counted only a few times. J is TRBJ2-5 and V is TRBV7-8, with 8 nucleotides matching TRBD1. The germline CDR1 and CDR2 sequences are SGHVS and FQNEAQ. J lost 4 bases, V lost 4 bases, and 8 bases had no gene match. CDR3 size: 15 residues. The CDR3 DNA follows: TGTGCCAGCAGCTACAGGGGGGTCATCAGAGAGACCCAGTACTTC. Translation: CASSYRGVIRETQYF.

There are a few counts of this clonotype. V is TRBV5-6 and J is TRBJ1-6, with D possibly TRBD1 on 5 matching bases. There are 15 residues in the CDR3. Germline lookup yields CDR1 SGHDT and CDR2 YYEEEE. V lost 0 bases and J lost 7, with 11 bases in between. The CDR3 reads CASSLAGAANSPLHF. The DNA for the CDR3 is TGTGCCAGCAGCTTGGCCGGGGCAGCAAATTCACCCCTCCACTTT.

The CDR3 protein is CASSWGQAATDTQYF. The CDR3 DNA is TGCGCCAGCAGCTGGGGCCAAGCAGCCACAGATACGCAGTATTTT. The rearrangement joins TRBV5-1 to TRBJ2-3; a weak D match, TRBD1 (5 bases). Trimming shortened V by 3 bases and J by 2 bases, and 13 bases separated the two germline ends. Germline V gene data show CDR1 as SGHRS and CDR2 as YFSETQ. The CDR3 contains 15 residues.

At least ten counts were recorded for this clonotype. This chain links TRBV6-6 with TRBJ1-4; 7 bases match TRBD1. The CDR3 runs to 18 residues. CDR1 and CDR2 (germline): MNHNY, SVGAGI (reference sequence). Unmatched junction bases numbered 9, after V lost 2 bases and J lost 0 bases. CDR3 in amino acids: CASSYNRDRDATNEKLFF. CDR3 nucleotide sequence: TGTGCCAGCAGTTACAATAGGGACAGAGATGCAACTAATGAAAAACTGTTTTTT.

This sequence joins TRBV29-1 and TRBJ2-3; no firm D call. In germline, CDR1 is SQVTM, CDR2 ANQGSEA. The CDR3 length is 13 residues. The germline V and J ends were trimmed by 4 bases and 2 bases, with 10 bases remaining between them. The CDR3 bases are TGCAGCGTTGTCGCTGCCGACACAGATACGCAGTATTTT. Translating gives CSVVAADTDTQYF.

This clonotype was detected only a few times. The V call is TRBV15, the J call TRBJ2-1; D might be TRBD1 or TRBD2, each matching 5 bases. This CDR3 has 13 amino acids. The V gene's germline CDR1 is LNHNV and CDR2 YYDKDF (reference sequence). Trimming cost V 5 bases and J 7 bases, with 12 bases left between them. CDR3 amino acids: CATSRRWGNEQFF. The CDR3 DNA reads TGTGCCACCAGCCGCCGGTGGGGGAATGAGCAGTTCTTC.

This chain connects TRBV23-1 to TRBJ1-5; D not resolved. TRBV23-1 is an ORF for which the function is uncertain. This CDR3 is built from 15 residues. V was cut by 0 bases and J by 7 bases, with 13 bases left in between. The CDR3: CASSQSRTQEQPQHF. CDR3 bases: TGCGCCAGCAGTCAATCGAGGACTCAGGAACAGCCCCAGCATTTT.

The J gene is TRBJ2-3, the V gene TRBV6-5, with a tentative D call TRBD2 (6 bases). V lost 6 bases and J 4 bases, leaving 17 bases between the germline ends. CDR3 length: 15 amino acids. Germline assignment: CDR1 MNHEY and CDR2 SVGAGI. This CDR3 is CASSTGTARADTQYF. The CDR3 nucleotides read TGTGCCAGCAGCACCGGGACTGCGAGAGCAGATACGCAGTATTTT.